This passage covers 5 T cell receptor beta chains from one sample sequenced in a study of cytotoxic CD8 clonotypes in ibrutinib-treated CLL. The data were produced by immunoSEQ multiplex PCR, yet TCRdb's version contains in-frame clones alone and is incomplete. The data show about 29,000 clones, roughly 85% seen once. The sample was PBMCs, taken after 24 months of ibrutinib treatment. The receptors derive from a human donor with chronic lymphocytic leukemia.

V is TRBV9 and J is TRBJ2-3; tentatively, D is TRBD1 (5 bases). V was trimmed by 7 bases and J by 4 bases, leaving 7 bases between them. This CDR3 comprises 11 residues. Germline CDR1 is SGDLS and CDR2 is YYNGEE. The CDR3 is CASQGPDTQYF. The CDR3 DNA is TGTGCCAGCCAGGGCCCAGATACGCAGTATTTT.

The V call is TRBV5-1, the J call TRBJ2-7; tentative D call: TRBD1 (6 bases). This CDR3 is built from 13 residues. Germline V gives CDR1 SGHRS, CDR2 YFSETQ. V was trimmed by 5 bases and J by 6 bases, leaving 15 bases between them. CDR3 residues: CASRSGVNGEQYF. In DNA, the CDR3 is TGCGCCAGCAGGTCAGGGGTGAATGGCGAGCAGTACTTC.

V is TRBV5-1 and J is TRBJ2-7; 7 bases map to TRBD1. Germline assignment: CDR1 SGHRS and CDR2 YFSETQ. The trim removed 4 bases at V and 4 bases at J, leaving 11 bases unmatched. The CDR3 loop spans 15 amino acids. In DNA, the CDR3 is TGCGCCAGCAGCGTCTCGAGGGACAGTGGATACGAGCAGTACTTC. Its protein product is CASSVSRDSGYEQYF.

The CDR3 here is CARLEGENYGYTF. Here the CDR3 DNA reads TGTGCCCGCTTGGAGGGGGAAAACTATGGCTACACCTTC. The V gene is TRBV7-2, the J gene TRBJ1-2, with D maybe TRBD1 (6 bases). The CDR3 is 13 residues long. The germline V gene has CDR1 SGHTA and CDR2 FQGNSA. Deletions cut 11 bases from V and 2 bases from J, with 15 bases between.

This clone has a single count. V usage is TRBV5-4 and J usage is TRBJ1-2; D not certain. The CDR3 loop spans 13 amino acids. V lost 4 bases and J lost 1, with 8 bases in between. The germline gives CDR1 SGHNT, CDR2 YYREEE (reference sequence). CDR3 loop: CASSQLHNYGYTF. DNA of the CDR3: TGTGCCAGCAGCCAGCTACATAACTATGGCTACACCTTC.